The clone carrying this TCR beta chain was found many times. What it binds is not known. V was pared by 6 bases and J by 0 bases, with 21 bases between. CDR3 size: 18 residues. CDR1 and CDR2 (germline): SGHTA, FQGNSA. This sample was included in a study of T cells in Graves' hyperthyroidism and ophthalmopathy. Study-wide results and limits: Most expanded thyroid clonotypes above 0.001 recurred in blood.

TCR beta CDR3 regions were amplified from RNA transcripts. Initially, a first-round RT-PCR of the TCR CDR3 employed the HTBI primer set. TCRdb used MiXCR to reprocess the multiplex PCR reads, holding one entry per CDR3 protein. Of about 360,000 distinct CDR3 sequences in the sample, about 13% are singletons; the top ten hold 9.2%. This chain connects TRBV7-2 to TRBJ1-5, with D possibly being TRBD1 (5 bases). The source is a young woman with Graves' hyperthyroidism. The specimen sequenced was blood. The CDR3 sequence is CASSYDSNRGYSNQPQHF. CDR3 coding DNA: TGTGCCAGCAGTTATGACAGCAACCGTGGGTATAGCAATCAGCCCCAGCATTTT.